The 2 T cell receptor beta chains listed next were all sequenced from one sample in a study of patients and donors after allogeneic stem cell transplantation (dated by TCRdb to about 2020). Library generation was performed with RT-PCR. Sequenced on a NextSeq 550. Using fastp trimming at Q25 and MiXCR clonotype assembly, TCRdb reanalyzed the public sequencing data and kept in-frame beta chains. Each entry merges the rows of one CDR3 protein and shows their most common DNA and genes. For this sample the table gives 920,000 or so distinct CDR3 sequences, of which around 17% were detected only once. The leading ten clones occupy 5% to 7.5% of the sample. The sequencing sample was made of blood, either unsorted or a sorted T cell fraction (not recorded which). The receptors were sampled from a human donor who was either an allogeneic HSCT recipient or a stem cell or donor lymphocyte infusion donor (not recorded which). It is not recorded whose cells these are; they may come from a transplant donor.

The genes are TRBV9 and TRBJ1-3; D ambiguous. This CDR3 is built from 12 residues. V was trimmed by 4 bases and J by 8 bases, leaving 10 bases between them. CDR1 is SGDLS, CDR2 YYNGEE, per germline. DNA for the CDR3: TGTGCCAGCAGCCCTAGTCGGGACACCATATATTTT. This gives the protein CASSPSRDTIYF.

This chain uses TRBV20-1 with TRBJ1-1; D is possibly TRBD1 (6 bases). Per germline, CDR1 DFQATT and CDR2 SNEGSKA (reference sequence). V was trimmed by 1 base and J by 1 base, leaving 16 bases between them. The CDR3 covers 16 residues. In DNA form, the CDR3 reads TGCAGTGCTAGAGCGGGGGGCAGTTTCACGAACACTGAAGCTTTCTTT. It yields the protein CSARAGGSFTNTEAFF.